The 3 T cell receptor beta chains below come from one sample, sequenced in a study of siplizumab effects on memory and regulatory T cells. Repertoires were generated with immunoSEQ multiplex PCR, while TCRdb's copy carries only in-frame clones and drops some. The table lists over 85,000 clones, about 93% of them singletons, with 0.85% to 1.3% in the top ten. What was sequenced was CD4+ T cells sorted from blood. The receptors were sampled from a human donor in good health.

The chain has TRBV28 and TRBJ1-1; D unclear. Germline CDR1 is MDHEN and CDR2 is SYDVKM. V gave up 4 bases and J gave up 11 bases, with 8 bases separating them. CDR3 size: 10 residues. CDR3 loop: CASSSRRAFF. The CDR3 coding sequence is TGTGCCAGCAGTTCCCGTCGGGCTTTCTTT.

V and J are TRBV6-6 and TRBJ2-1; D may be TRBD1 or TRBD2 (6 bases each). The germline V gene has CDR1 MNHNY and CDR2 SVGAGI (reference sequence). This CDR3 is 15 amino acids long. With 5 bases removed from V and 8 bases from J, the gap between germline ends came to 19 bases. CDR3 residues: CASSLVGGYADEQFF. In nucleotides, the CDR3 is TGTGCCAGCAGTCTAGTAGGGGGGTACGCCGATGAGCAGTTCTTC.

CDR3 protein: CASSARDLASDTQYF. CDR3 nucleotides: TGTGCCAGCAGCGCCCGGGATTTAGCGTCGGATACGCAGTATTTT. V is TRBV7-9 and J is TRBJ2-3; possible D gene TRBD2, 5 bases. Deletions cut 5 bases from V and 6 bases from J, with 18 bases between. This CDR3 has 15 amino acids. Germline loops: CDR1 SEHNR, CDR2 FQNEAQ (reference sequence).